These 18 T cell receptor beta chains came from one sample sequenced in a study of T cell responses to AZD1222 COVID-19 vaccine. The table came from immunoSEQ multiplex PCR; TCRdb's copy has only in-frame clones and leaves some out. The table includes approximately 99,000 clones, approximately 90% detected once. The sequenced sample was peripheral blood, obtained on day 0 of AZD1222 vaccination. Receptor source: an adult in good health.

CDR3: CASSPRGTSQETQYF. In DNA form, the CDR3 reads TGTGCCAGCAGCCCTCGGGGTACTTCACAAGAGACCCAGTACTTC. This chain links TRBV13 with TRBJ2-5, with D possibly TRBD2 on 5 matching bases. The CDR3 sequence is 15 residues long. In germline, CDR1 is PRHDT, CDR2 FYEKMQ (reference sequence). The germline V and J ends were trimmed by 5 bases and 2 bases, with 15 bases remaining between them.

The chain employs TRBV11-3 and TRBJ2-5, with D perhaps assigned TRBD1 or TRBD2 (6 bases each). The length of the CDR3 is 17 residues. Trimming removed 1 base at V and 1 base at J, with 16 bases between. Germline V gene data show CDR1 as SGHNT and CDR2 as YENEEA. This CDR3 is CASSLGRGAIPQETQYF. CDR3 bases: TGTGCCAGCAGCTTAGGGAGGGGGGCCATCCCCCAAGAGACCCAGTACTTC.

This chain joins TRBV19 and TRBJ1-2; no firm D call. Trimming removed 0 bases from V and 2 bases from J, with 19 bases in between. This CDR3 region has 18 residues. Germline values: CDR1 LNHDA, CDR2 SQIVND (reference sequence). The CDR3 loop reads CASSIEAGLGRPNYGYTF. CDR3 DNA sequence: TGTGCCAGTAGTATAGAGGCGGGTCTCGGGAGGCCCAACTATGGCTACACCTTC.

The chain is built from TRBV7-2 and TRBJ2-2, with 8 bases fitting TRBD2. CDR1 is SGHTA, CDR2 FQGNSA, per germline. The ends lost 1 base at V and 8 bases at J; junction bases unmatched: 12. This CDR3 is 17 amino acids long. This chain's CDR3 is CASSLVPLAAKGGELFF. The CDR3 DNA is TGTGCCAGCAGCTTAGTCCCACTAGCGGCCAAGGGGGGGGAGCTGTTTTTT.

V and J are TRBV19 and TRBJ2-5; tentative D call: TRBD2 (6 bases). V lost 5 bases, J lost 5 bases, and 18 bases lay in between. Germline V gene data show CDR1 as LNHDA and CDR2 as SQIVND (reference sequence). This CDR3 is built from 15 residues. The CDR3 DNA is TGTGCCAGTAGTCCCTTCCGGACTAAGGGGGAGACCCAGTACTTC. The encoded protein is CASSPFRTKGETQYF.

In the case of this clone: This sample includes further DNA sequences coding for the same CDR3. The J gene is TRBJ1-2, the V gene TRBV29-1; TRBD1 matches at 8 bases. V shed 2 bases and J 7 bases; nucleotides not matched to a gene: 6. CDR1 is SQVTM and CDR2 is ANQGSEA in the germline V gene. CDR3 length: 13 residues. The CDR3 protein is CSVESGQGGGYTF. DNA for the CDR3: TGCAGCGTTGAATCCGGACAGGGTGGTGGCTACACCTTC.

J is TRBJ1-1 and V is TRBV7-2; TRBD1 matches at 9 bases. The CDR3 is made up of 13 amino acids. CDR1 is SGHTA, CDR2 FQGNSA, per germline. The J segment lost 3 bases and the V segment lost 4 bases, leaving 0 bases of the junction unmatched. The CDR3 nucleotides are TGTGCCAGCAGCTGGACAGGGGACACTGAAGCTTTCTTT. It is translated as CASSWTGDTEAFF.

In nucleotides, the CDR3 is TGTGCCAGTAGTACCCTTCCGGGACTAGCGGGAGGGCCTAGGAACGAGCAGTACGTC. It yields the protein CASSTLPGLAGGPRNEQYV. The gene calls are TRBV19 and TRBJ2-7, with 16 positions matching TRBD2. The CDR3 totals 19 residues. The junction had 14 bases not matched to a gene; V was cut back by 4 bases and J by 5 bases. Germline CDR1 reads LNHDA; CDR2 reads SQIVND (reference sequence).

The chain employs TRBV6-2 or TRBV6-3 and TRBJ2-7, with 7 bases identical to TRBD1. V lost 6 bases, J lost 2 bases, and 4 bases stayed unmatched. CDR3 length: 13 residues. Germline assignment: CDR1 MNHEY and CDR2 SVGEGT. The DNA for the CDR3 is TGTGCCAGCAGCGGGACAGAGGCCTACGAGCAGTACTTC. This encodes CASSGTEAYEQYF.

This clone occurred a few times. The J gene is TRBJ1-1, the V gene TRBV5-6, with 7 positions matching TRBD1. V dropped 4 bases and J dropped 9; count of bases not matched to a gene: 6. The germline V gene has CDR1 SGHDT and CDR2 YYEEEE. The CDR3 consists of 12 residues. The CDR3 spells CASSTRQGKAFF. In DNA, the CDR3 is TGTGCCAGCAGCACCCGACAGGGAAAAGCTTTCTTT.

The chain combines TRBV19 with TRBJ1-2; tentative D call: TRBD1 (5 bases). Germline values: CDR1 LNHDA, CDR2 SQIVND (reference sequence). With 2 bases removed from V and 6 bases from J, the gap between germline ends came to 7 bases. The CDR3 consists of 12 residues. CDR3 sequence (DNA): TGTGCCAGTAGTATAACGGGGCATGGCTACACCTTC. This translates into CASSITGHGYTF.

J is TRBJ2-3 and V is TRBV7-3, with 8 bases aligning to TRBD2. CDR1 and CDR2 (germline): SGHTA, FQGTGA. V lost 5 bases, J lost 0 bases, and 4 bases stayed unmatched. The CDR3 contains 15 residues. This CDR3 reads CASSRRGGSTDTQYF. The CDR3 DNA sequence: TGTGCCAGCAGCCGCCGGGGGGGAAGCACAGATACGCAGTATTTT.

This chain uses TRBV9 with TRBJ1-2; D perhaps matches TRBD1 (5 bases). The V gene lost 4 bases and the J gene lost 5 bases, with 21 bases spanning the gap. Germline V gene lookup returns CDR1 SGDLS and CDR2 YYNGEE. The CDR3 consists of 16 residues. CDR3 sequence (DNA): TGTGCCAGCAGCTCCACCGGGACTGATTTATTTTATGGCTACACCTTC. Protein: CASSSTGTDLFYGYTF.

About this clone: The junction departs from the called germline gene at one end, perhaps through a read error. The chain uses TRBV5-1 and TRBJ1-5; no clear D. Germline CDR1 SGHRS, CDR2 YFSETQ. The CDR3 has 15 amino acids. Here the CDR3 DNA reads TGTGCCAGCAGCCTCGGCACGGGTGGCAATCAGCCCCAGCATTTT. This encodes CASSLGTGGNQPQHF.

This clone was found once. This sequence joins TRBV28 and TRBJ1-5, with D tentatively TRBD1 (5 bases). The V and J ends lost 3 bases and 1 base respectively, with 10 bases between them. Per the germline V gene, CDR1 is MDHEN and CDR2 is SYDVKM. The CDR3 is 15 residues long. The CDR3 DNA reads TGTGCCAGCAGTTTCCGGGGGGGAAGCAATCAGCCCCAGCATTTT. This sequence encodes CASSFRGGSNQPQHF.

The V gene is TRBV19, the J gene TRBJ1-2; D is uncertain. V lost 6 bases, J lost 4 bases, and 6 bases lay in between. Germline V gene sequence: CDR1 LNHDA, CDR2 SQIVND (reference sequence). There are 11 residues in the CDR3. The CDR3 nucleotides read TGTGCCAGTAGGGTGGGCTATGGCTACACCTTC. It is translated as CASRVGYGYTF.

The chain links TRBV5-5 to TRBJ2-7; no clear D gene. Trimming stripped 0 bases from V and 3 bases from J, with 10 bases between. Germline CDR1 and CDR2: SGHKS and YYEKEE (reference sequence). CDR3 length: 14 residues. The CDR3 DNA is TGTGCCAGCAGCTTGGGGGTGGGCCTCTACGAGCAGTACGTC. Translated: CASSLGVGLYEQYV.

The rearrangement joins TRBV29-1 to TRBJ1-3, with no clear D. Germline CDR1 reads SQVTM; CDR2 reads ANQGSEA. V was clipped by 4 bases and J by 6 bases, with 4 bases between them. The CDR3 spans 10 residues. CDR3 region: CSVGENTIYF. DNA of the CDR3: TGCAGCGTTGGTGAAAACACCATATATTTT. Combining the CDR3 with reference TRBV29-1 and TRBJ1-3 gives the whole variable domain SAVISQKPSRDICQRGTSLTIQCQVDSQVTMMFWYRQQPGQSLTLIATANQGSEATYESGFVIDKFPISRPNLTFSTLTVSNMSPEDSSIYLCSVGENTIYFGEGSWLTVV.